A selection of T cell receptor beta chains follows, all from one sample in a study of cytomegalovirus exposure and HLA in healthy donors. Assay used: immunoSEQ multiplex PCR; TCRdb lists only in-frame clones, some missing. Seen here are roughly 120,000 clones, around 68% observed once, and the top ten hold around a tenth. Sequences were obtained from PBMCs. All receptors derive from a woman aged 50 to 65 in good health and CMV-seropositive. Both conserved end residues are part of each CDR3. Each record gives: V gene, D gene, J gene, CDR3 length, clone size, CDR3 protein, CDR3 DNA. The D gene is left open where the match is weak. Expanded clones are given a class, and other clones once, few, many or no size at all.

TRBV6-5	TRBD1	TRBJ1-5	14	.	CASRAGTGNQPQHF	TGTGCCAGCAGAGCCGGGACAGGCAATCAGCCCCAGCATTTT
TRBV27	TRBD1	TRBJ2-5	14	.	CASSGPGQPFTQYF	TGTGCCAGCAGTGGCCCGGGACAGCCCTTTACCCAGTACTTC
TRBV11-2	TRBD1	TRBJ2-2	15	.	CASSPLGTGAGELFF	TGTGCCAGCAGCCCCCTCGGGACAGGGGCCGGGGAGCTGTTTTTT
TRBV4-2	TRBD1	TRBJ2-1	14	.	CASSQDQAGQGHFF	TGTGCCAGCAGCCAAGATCAGGCGGGACAGGGTCATTTCTTC
TRBV5-1	TRBD1	TRBJ2-7	17	.	CASSLSILGQGIYVQYF	TGCGCCAGCAGCTTGTCGATTCTGGGACAGGGCATCTACGTGCAGTACTTC
TRBV15	.	TRBJ2-7	14	.	CATSRDFGSDEQYF	TGTGCCACCAGCAGAGATTTCGGCAGCGACGAGCAGTACTTC
TRBV6-5	.	TRBJ1-2	12	.	CASMGGSRGYTF	TGTGCCAGCATGGGGGGTTCTCGAGGCTACACCTTC
TRBV28	.	TRBJ2-5	16	.	CASSLSPLDIRETQYF	TGTGCCAGCAGTTTAAGCCCCCTTGACATTCGAGAGACCCAGTACTTC
TRBV29-1	TRBD1	TRBJ2-5	14	.	CSAEGAGGQETQYF	TGCAGCGCGGAAGGAGCAGGGGGACAAGAGACCCAGTACTTC
TRBV7-9	TRBD1	TRBJ1-5	16	few	CASSQGQGDSPQPQHF	TGTGCCAGCAGCCAGGGACAGGGAGATTCCCCTCAGCCCCAGCATTTT
TRBV5-1	TRBD1	TRBJ2-1	15	.	CASSLWTGGSNEQFF	TGCGCCAGCAGCTTATGGACAGGGGGCTCCAATGAGCAGTTCTTC
TRBV28	TRBD1	TRBJ1-3	15	.	CASSSNGQGVDTIYF	TGTGCCAGCAGCTCTAATGGACAGGGGGTAGACACCATATATTTT
TRBV21-1	.	TRBJ1-5	14	.	CASSRRGSDQPQHF	TGTGCCAGCAGCAGACGGGGTTCCGATCAGCCCCAGCATTTT
TRBV4-3	.	TRBJ1-6	17	.	CASSQGPLRGTNSPLHF	TGCGCCAGCAGCCAAGGGCCTTTGCGGGGTACTAATTCACCCCTCCACTTT
TRBV4-1	.	TRBJ1-5	15	.	CASSQRGGSDQPQHF	TGCGCCAGCAGCCAACGTGGGGGGTCCGATCAGCCCCAGCATTTT
TRBV19	.	TRBJ1-1	13	.	CASNSLSDTEAFF	TGTGCCAGTAATTCGCTTTCGGACACTGAAGCTTTCTTT
TRBV5-4	.	TRBJ2-7	12	few	CASSLDRYEQYF	TGTGCCAGCAGCTTGGACAGGTACGAGCAGTACTTC
TRBV9	.	TRBJ2-5	15	few	CASSNGGGGRETQYF	TGTGCCAGCAGCAATGGAGGGGGGGGTCGAGAGACCCAGTACTTC
TRBV2	TRBD1	TRBJ1-4	15	few	CASNRQGRTNEKLFF	TGTGCCAGCAATCGACAGGGCCGAACTAATGAAAAACTGTTTTTT
TRBV5-1	.	TRBJ2-1	12	.	CASSSEGNEQFF	TGCGCCAGCAGCTCTGAGGGTAATGAGCAGTTCTTC
TRBV19	.	TRBJ2-7	16	.	CASSTIPGRGDNEQYF	TGTGCCAGTAGTACCATACCGGGACGGGGGGACAACGAGCAGTACTTC
TRBV4-1	TRBD1	TRBJ1-1	15	.	CASSQDLAGGFLAFF	TGCGCCAGCAGCCAAGATTTGGCAGGGGGGTTTTTGGCTTTCTTT
TRBV4-2	TRBD2	TRBJ2-2	17	.	CASSQGSGGTNTGELFF	TGTGCCAGCAGCCAAGGCAGCGGGGGGACCAACACCGGGGAGCTGTTTTTT
TRBV5-1	TRBD2	TRBJ2-7	16	.	CASSSTSGEDAYEQYF	TGCGCCAGCAGCTCGACTAGCGGGGAAGACGCCTACGAGCAGTACTTC
TRBV19	TRBD1	TRBJ1-2	13	.	CASGDRAPYGYTF	TGTGCCAGTGGCGACAGGGCTCCCTATGGCTACACCTTC
TRBV19	.	TRBJ1-1	13	.	CASSRTENTEAFF	TGTGCCAGTAGTAGGACAGAGAACACTGAAGCTTTCTTT
TRBV2	.	TRBJ1-2	15	few	CASSEMRQTSYGYTF	TGTGCCAGCAGTGAAATGCGGCAGACTTCCTATGGCTACACCTTC
TRBV7-2	.	TRBJ2-3	13	.	CASSFRRGDTQYF	TGTGCCAGCAGCTTCCGGAGGGGAGATACGCAGTATTTT
TRBV29-1	.	TRBJ1-1	11	few	CSVAREAEAFF	TGCAGCGTTGCCAGGGAGGCTGAAGCTTTCTTT
TRBV19	TRBD1	TRBJ1-2	14	few	CASSMGQGSLGYTF	TGTGCCAGTAGTATGGGACAGGGGAGTTTAGGCTACACCTTC
TRBV5-1	TRBD1	TRBJ1-2	15	.	CATYNPGQEAVGYTF	TGCGCCACCTACAATCCGGGACAGGAGGCTGTCGGCTACACCTTC
TRBV5-1	.	TRBJ2-1	15	.	CASSSGIADYNEQFF	TGCGCCAGCAGTAGTGGGATAGCGGACTACAATGAGCAGTTCTTC
TRBV6-5	.	TRBJ2-3	14	.	CASSYSRTPGFKYF	TGTGCCAGCAGTTACTCCCGGACACCGGGCTTCAAGTATTTT
TRBV10-3	.	TRBJ1-5	14	.	CAISDSGSNQPQHF	TGTGCCATCAGTGATTCAGGGAGCAATCAGCCCCAGCATTTT
TRBV29-1	TRBD1	TRBJ1-4	15	once	CSVGRTGTGNEKLFF	TGCAGCGTTGGACGTACCGGGACAGGGAATGAAAAACTGTTTTTT
TRBV28	TRBD1	TRBJ2-3	14	.	CASSKDRARDTQYF	TGTGCCAGCAGTAAAGACAGGGCCAGAGATACGCAGTATTTT
TRBV27	TRBD1	TRBJ1-5	18	few	CASSSAGSMQGVSQPQHF	TGTGCCAGCAGTTCGGCAGGCTCGATGCAGGGGGTTAGCCAGCCCCAGCATTTT
TRBV4-3	.	TRBJ2-1	16	.	CASSQDRDIGRLEQFF	TGCGCCAGCAGCCAAGACCGGGACATCGGACGCCTCGAGCAGTTCTTC
TRBV27	TRBD2	TRBJ2-3	14	.	CASRPAGGTDTQYF	TGTGCCAGCAGGCCAGCGGGGGGCACAGATACGCAGTATTTT